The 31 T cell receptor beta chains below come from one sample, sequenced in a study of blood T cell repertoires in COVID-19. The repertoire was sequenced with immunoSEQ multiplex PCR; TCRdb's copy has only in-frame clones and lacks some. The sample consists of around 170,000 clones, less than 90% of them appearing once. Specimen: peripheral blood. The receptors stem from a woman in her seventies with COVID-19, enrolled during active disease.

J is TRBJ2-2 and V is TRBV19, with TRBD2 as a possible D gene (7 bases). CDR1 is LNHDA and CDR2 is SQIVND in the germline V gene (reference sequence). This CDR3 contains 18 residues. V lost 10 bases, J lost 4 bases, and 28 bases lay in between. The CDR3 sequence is CATKVGGAWQGGTGELFF. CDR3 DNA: TGTGCCACCAAGGTGGGGGGGGCGTGGCAGGGCGGCACCGGGGAGCTGTTTTTT.

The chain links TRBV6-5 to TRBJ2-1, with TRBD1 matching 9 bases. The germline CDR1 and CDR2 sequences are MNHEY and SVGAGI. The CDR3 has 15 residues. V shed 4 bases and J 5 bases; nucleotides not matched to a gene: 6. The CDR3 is CASSSAGTGNNEQFF. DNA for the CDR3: TGTGCCAGCAGTTCGGCCGGGACAGGGAACAATGAGCAGTTCTTC.

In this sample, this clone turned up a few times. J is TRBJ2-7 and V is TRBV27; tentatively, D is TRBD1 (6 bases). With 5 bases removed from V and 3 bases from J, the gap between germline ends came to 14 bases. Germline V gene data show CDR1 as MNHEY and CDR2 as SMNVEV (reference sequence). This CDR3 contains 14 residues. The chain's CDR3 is CASSPQTGSYEQYF. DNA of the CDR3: TGTGCCAGCAGTCCCCAGACAGGTAGCTACGAGCAGTACTTC.

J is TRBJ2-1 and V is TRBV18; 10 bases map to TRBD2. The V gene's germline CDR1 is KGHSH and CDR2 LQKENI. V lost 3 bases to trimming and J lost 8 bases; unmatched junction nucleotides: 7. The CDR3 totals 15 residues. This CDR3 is CASSPALAGADEQFF. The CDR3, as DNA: TGTGCCAGCTCACCGGCCCTAGCGGGAGCTGATGAGCAGTTCTTC.

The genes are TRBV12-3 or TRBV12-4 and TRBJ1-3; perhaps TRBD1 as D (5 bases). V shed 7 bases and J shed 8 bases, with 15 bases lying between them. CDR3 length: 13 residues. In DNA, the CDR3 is TGTGCCAGCACCCGCCGGGGGAGGGACACCATATATTTT. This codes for CASTRRGRDTIYF.

The CDR3 nucleotides are TGTGCCAGCAGCTTAGGACAGCAACTGTTTTTT. Encoded protein: CASSLGQQLFF. This sequence joins TRBV11-2 and TRBJ1-4, with D tentatively TRBD1 (5 bases). Germline CDR1 and CDR2: SGHAT and FQNNGV. The ends were cut back, 1 base at V and 12 bases at J, with 6 bases in the middle. The CDR3 length is 11 residues. Using reference TRBV11-2 and TRBJ1-4 for the parts outside the CDR3, the full variable domain is EAGVAQSPRYKIIEKRQSVAFWCNPISGHATLYWYQQILGQGPKLLIQFQNNGVVDDSQLPKDRFSAERLKGVDSTLKIQPAKLEDSAVYLCASSLGQQLFFGSGTQLSVL.

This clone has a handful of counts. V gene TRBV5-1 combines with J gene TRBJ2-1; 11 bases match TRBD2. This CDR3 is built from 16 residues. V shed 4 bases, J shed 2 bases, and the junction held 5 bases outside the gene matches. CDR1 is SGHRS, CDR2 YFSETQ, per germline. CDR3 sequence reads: CASSPGLAAAYNEQFF. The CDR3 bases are TGCGCCAGCAGCCCGGGACTAGCGGCTGCCTACAATGAGCAGTTCTTC.

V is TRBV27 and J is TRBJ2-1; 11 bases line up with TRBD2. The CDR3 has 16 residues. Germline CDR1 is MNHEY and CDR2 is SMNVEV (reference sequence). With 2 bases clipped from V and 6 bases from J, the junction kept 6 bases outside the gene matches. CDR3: CASSLRGSGRANEQFF. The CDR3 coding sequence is TGTGCCAGCAGTTTAAGGGGTAGCGGGAGGGCCAATGAGCAGTTCTTC.

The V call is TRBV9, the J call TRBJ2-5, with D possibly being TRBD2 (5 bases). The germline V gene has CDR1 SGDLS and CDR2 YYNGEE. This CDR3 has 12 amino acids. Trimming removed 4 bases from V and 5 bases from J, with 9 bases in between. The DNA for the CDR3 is TGTGCCAGCAGCCCAGAGGGTGAGACCCAGTACTTC. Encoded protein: CASSPEGETQYF.

CDR3 coding DNA: TGTGCCAGCAGTTACTATCTAGGGAGGGTTGAAGCTTTCTTT. Amino acid sequence: CASSYYLGRVEAFF. V is TRBV6-2 or TRBV6-3 and J is TRBJ1-1, with D uncertain. V was shortened by 1 base and J by 7 bases, with 13 bases between the two germline ends. Germline values: CDR1 MNHEY, CDR2 SVGEGT. The CDR3 is made up of 14 amino acids.

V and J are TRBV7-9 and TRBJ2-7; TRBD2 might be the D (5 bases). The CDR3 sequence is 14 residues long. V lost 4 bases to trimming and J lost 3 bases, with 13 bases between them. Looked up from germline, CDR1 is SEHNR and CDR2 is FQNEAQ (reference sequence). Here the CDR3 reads CASSSGGYIYEQYF. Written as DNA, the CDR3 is TGTGCCAGCAGCTCTGGCGGGTATATCTACGAGCAGTACTTC.

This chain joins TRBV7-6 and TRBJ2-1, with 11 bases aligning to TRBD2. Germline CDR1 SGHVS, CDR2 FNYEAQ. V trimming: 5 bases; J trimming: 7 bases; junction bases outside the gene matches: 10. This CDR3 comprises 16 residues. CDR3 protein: CASSLLAGGFANEQFF. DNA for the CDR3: TGTGCCAGCAGCCTCCTAGCGGGAGGATTTGCAAATGAGCAGTTCTTC.

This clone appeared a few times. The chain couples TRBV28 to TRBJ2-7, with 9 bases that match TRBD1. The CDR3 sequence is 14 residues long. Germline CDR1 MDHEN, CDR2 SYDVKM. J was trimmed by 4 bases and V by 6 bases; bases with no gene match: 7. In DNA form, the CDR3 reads TGTGCCAGCAGACAGACAGGGGGACGGTACGAGCAGTACTTC. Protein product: CASRQTGGRYEQYF.

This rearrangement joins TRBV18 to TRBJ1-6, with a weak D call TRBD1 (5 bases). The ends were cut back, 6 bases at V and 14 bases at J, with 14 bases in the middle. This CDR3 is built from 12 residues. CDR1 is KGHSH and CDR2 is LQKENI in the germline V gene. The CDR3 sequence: CASSLDRGALHF. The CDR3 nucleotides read TGTGCCAGCTCCCTTGACCGGGGGGCCCTCCACTTT.

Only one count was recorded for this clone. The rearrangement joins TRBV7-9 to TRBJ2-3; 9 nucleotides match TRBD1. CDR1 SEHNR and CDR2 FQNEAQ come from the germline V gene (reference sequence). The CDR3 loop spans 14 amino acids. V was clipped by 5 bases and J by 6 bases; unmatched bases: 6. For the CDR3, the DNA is TGTGCCAGCAGCCCAGCAGGGACAGGGGATACGCAGTATTTT. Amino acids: CASSPAGTGDTQYF.

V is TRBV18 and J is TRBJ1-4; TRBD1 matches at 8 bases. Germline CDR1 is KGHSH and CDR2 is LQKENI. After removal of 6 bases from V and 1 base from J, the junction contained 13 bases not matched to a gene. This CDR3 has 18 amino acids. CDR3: CASSDRGALRGTNEKLFF. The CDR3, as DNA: TGTGCCAGCTCCGACAGGGGTGCCTTGAGAGGAACTAATGAAAAACTGTTTTTT.

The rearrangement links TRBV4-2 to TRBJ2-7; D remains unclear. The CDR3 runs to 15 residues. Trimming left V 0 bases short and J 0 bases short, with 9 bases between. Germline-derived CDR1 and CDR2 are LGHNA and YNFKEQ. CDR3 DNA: TGTGCCAGCAGCCAAGAGCCACAGAACTCCTACGAGCAGTACTTC. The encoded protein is CASSQEPQNSYEQYF.

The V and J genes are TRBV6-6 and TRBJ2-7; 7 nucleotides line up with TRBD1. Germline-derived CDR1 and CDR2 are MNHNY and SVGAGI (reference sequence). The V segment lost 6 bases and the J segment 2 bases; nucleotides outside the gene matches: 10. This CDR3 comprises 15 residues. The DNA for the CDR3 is TGTGCCAGCAGCAACCGACAGGGCTATACCTACGAGCAGTACTTC. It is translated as CASSNRQGYTYEQYF.

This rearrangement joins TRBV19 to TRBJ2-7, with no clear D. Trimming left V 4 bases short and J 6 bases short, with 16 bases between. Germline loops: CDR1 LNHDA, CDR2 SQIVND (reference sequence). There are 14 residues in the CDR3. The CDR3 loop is CASSRTAPGFEQYF. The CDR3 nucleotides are TGTGCCAGTAGTAGAACAGCCCCAGGATTCGAGCAGTACTTC.

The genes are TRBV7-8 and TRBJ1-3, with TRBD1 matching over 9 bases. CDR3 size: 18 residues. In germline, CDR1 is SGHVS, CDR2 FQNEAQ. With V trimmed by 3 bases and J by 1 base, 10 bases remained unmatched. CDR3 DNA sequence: TGTGCCAGCAGCTTCATTCCGGGACAGGGTTTATCTGGAAACACCATATATTTT. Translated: CASSFIPGQGLSGNTIYF.

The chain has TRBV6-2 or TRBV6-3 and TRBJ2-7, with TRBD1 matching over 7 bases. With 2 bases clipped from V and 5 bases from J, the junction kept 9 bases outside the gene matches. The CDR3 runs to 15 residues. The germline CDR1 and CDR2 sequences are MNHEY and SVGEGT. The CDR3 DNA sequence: TGTGCCAGCAGTTACGGAAGGGGGCGTAGCCACGAGCAGTACTTC. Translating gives CASSYGRGRSHEQYF.

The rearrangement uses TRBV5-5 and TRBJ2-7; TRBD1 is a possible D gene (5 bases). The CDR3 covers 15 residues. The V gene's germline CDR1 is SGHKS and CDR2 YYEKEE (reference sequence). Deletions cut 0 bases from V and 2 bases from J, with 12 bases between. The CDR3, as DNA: TGTGCCAGCAGCTTGGCGGCAGGGTCGGCCTACGAGCAGTACTTC. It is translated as CASSLAAGSAYEQYF.

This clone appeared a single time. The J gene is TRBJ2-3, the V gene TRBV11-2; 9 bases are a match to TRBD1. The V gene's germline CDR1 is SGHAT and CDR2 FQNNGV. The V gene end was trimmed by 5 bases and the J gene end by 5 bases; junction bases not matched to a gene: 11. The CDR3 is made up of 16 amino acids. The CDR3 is CASSGGTGRYRDTQYF. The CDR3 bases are TGTGCCAGCAGCGGTGGGACAGGGAGGTACAGAGATACGCAGTATTTT.

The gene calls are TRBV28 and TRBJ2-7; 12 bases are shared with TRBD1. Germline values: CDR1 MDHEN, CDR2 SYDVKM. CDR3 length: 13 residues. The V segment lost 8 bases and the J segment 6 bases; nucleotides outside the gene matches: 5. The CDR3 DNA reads TGTGCCAGCCGGGGACAGGGGGCACTCGAGCAGTACTTC. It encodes CASRGQGALEQYF.

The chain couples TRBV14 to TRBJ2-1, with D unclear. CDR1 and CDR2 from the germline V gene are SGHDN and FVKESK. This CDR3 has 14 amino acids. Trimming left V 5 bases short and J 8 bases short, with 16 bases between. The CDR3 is CASSLRTQTDEQFF. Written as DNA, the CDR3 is TGTGCCAGCAGCTTGAGAACTCAAACGGATGAGCAGTTCTTC.

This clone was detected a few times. CDR3 in amino acids: CASSLAGAPNQPQHF. The CDR3 nucleotides read TGTGCCAGCAGCTTGGCTGGGGCCCCCAATCAGCCCCAGCATTTT. This rearrangement joins TRBV5-6 to TRBJ1-5, with D possibly being TRBD1 (5 bases). The germline V and J ends were trimmed by 0 bases and 3 bases, with 10 bases remaining between them. The CDR3 is made up of 15 amino acids. The V gene's germline CDR1 is SGHDT and CDR2 YYEEEE. Supplemented by reference TRBV5-6 and TRBJ1-5, the full variable domain reads DAGVTQSPTHLIKTRGQQVTLRCSPKSGHDTVSWYQQALGQGPQFIFQYYEEEERQRGNFPDRFSGHQFPNYSSELNVNALLLGDSALYLCASSLAGAPNQPQHFGDGTRLSIL.

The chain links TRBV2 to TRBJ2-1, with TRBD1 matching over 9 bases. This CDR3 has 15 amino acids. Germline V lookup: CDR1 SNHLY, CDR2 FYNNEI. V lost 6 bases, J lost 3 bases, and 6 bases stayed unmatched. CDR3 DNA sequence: TGTGCCAGCAGGGGACAGGGTGGCGGCTACAATGAGCAGTTCTTC. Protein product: CASRGQGGGYNEQFF.

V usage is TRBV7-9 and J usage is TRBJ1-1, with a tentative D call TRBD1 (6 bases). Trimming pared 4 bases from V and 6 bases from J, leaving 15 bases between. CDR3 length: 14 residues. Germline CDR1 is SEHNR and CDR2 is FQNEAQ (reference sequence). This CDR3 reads CASSSLWEGAEAFF. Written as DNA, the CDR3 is TGTGCCAGCAGCTCCCTATGGGAGGGGGCTGAAGCTTTCTTT.

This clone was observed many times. The CDR3 nucleotides are TGCGCCAGCAGCTTGCTGACAGGTGCTAACTATGGCTACACCTTC. This encodes CASSLLTGANYGYTF. J is TRBJ1-2 and V is TRBV5-1, with TRBD1 as a possible D gene (6 bases). The V and J ends lost 1 base and 0 bases respectively, with 10 bases between them. The CDR3 covers 15 residues. Looked up from germline, CDR1 is SGHRS and CDR2 is YFSETQ.

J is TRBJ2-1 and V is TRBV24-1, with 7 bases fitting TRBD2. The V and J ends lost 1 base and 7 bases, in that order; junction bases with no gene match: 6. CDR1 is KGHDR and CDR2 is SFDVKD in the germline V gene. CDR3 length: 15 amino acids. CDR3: CATSDFGAGRNEQFF. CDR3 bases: TGTGCCACCAGTGATTTCGGAGCGGGAAGGAATGAGCAGTTCTTC.

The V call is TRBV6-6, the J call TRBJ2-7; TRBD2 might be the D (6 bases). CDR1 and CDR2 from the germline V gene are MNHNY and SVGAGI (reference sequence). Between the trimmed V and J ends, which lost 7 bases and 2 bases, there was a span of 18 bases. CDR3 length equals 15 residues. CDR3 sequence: CASTLGGGYPYEQYF. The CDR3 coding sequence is TGTGCCAGCACCCTAGGTGGGGGGTACCCCTACGAGCAGTACTTC.